These T cell receptor beta chains were read from a single sample in a study of T cell changes during pregnancy in multiple sclerosis. Measured with immunoSEQ multiplex PCR; TCRdb has only the in-frame clones, and not every one. The sample consists of tens of thousands of clones, approximately 91% of them appearing once. Sequenced material: peripheral blood, taken after pregnancy. The origin of the receptors is a female donor with multiple sclerosis, enrolled in a pregnancy study. The CDR3 runs from the conserved cysteine through the conserved F or W. The D gene is left open where the match is weak. Clone size is given for some rows only: seen once, a few or many times, or a class if the clone is expanded.

>TRBJ1-1|.|.|TRBV4-1
CASSQDGQRNTEAFF
TGCGCCAGCAGCCAAGATGGACAGCGGAACACTGAAGCTTTCTTT
>TRBJ2-2|.|.|TRBV14
CASSQDIGRTGELFF
TGTGCCAGCAGCCAAGATATAGGGAGAACCGGGGAGCTGTTTTTT
>TRBJ1-1|.|.|TRBV9
CASGEGLLNTEAFF
TGTGCCAGCGGTGAGGGCCTTCTGAACACTGAAGCTTTCTTT
>TRBJ2-1|.|.|TRBV6-4
CASSDSPGNEQFF
TGTGCCAGCAGTGACTCGCCGGGGAATGAGCAGTTCTTC
>TRBJ1-2|.|.|TRBV27
CASSFSANYGYTF
TGTGCCAGCAGTTTCTCAGCTAACTATGGCTACACCTTC
>TRBJ1-1|.|.|TRBV6-5
CASSYFFEQVEAFF
TGTGCCAGCAGTTACTTTTTTGAGCAGGTTGAAGCTTTCTTT
>TRBJ1-5|.|.|TRBV19
CASSISGTLGEGPQHF
TGTGCCAGTAGTATCTCCGGGACCTTGGGGGAGGGGCCCCAGCATTTT
>TRBJ1-5|.|.|TRBV27
CASSFLSSNQPQHF
TGTGCCAGCAGTTTCCTGTCTAGCAATCAGCCCCAGCATTTT
>TRBJ2-3|.|few|TRBV5-1
CASSLGIGGSSTDTQYF
TGCGCCAGCAGCTTGGGAATCGGCGGAAGTAGCACAGATACGCAGTATTTT
>TRBJ2-7|TRBD1|.|TRBV28
CASRLRDRAYEQYF
TGTGCCAGCAGACTCCGGGACAGAGCCTACGAGCAGTACTTC
>TRBJ2-2|TRBD1|.|TRBV9
CASSAWPDRGNTGELFF
TGTGCCAGCAGCGCTTGGCCGGACAGGGGGAACACCGGGGAGCTGTTTTTT
>TRBJ1-5|.|.|TRBV23-1
CASSQSSTPCNQPQHF
TGCGCCAGCAGTCAATCTTCGACACCCTGCAATCAGCCCCAGCATTTT
>TRBJ2-2|.|.|TRBV18
CASSRRTDTGELFF
TGTGCCAGCTCCCGCCGGACTGACACCGGGGAGCTGTTTTTT
>TRBJ1-1|TRBD1|.|TRBV19
CASSGQGAAEAFF
TGTGCCAGTAGCGGACAGGGGGCTGCTGAAGCTTTCTTT
>TRBJ2-3|TRBD2|.|TRBV4-1
CASSHPGLAGGPDRDTQYF
TGCGCCAGCAGCCACCCAGGACTAGCGGGGGGGCCGGATCGAGATACGCAGTATTTT
>TRBJ2-1|.|.|TRBV6-4
CASSEDSVSSYNEQFF
TGTGCCAGCAGTGAAGACAGTGTTAGCTCCTACAATGAGCAGTTCTTC
>TRBJ1-2|TRBD1|.|TRBV7-9
CASSLNIPQGASGNYGYTF
TGTGCCAGCAGCTTAAACATTCCCCAGGGGGCGTCGGGGAACTATGGCTACACCTTC
>TRBJ1-1|.|.|TRBV9
CASSVSGNTEAFF
TGTGCCAGCAGCGTCTCAGGGAACACTGAAGCTTTCTTT
>TRBJ2-7|TRBD1|.|TRBV18
CASSPDREAYEQYF
TGTGCCAGCTCACCCGACAGGGAAGCCTACGAGCAGTACTTC